What follows are 27 T cell receptor beta chains derived from one specimen sequenced in a study of cytomegalovirus exposure and HLA in healthy donors (dated by TCRdb to the late 2010s). Libraries were prepared through the immunoSEQ multiplex PCR assay. The multiplex PCR relied on a mix of 60 forward primers for TCR Vbeta segments and 13 reverse primers for TCR Jbeta segments. TCRdb holds this immuneACCESS table with in-frame rearrangements only. Some clones are missing; in checked studies, unresolved V genes explain under half, and the rest has no known cause. For this sample the table gives roughly 150,000 clones, of which 76% were detected only once. The top ten hold 2.5% to 3.5% of the sample. The specimen was PBMCs. These receptors were obtained from a male donor in good health and CMV-seronegative.

The chain links TRBV7-2 to TRBJ1-6; perhaps TRBD1 as D (5 bases). This CDR3 region has 17 residues. V lost 3 bases and J lost 3, with 15 bases in between. The V gene's germline CDR1 is SGHTA and CDR2 FQGNSA. The CDR3: CASSLGRGENYNSPLHF. CDR3 DNA: TGTGCCAGCAGCTTGGGGCGGGGCGAAAACTATAATTCACCCCTCCACTTT.

The chain employs TRBV30 and TRBJ2-7; 12 bases fit TRBD1. CDR3 length equals 14 residues. Germline CDR1 GTSNPN, CDR2 SVGIG (reference sequence). Trimming removed 2 bases from V and 5 bases from J; junction bases left unmatched: 4. CDR3 in amino acids: CAWSRDRGRNEQYF. CDR3 in DNA: TGTGCCTGGAGTAGGGACAGGGGGCGGAACGAGCAGTACTTC. The complete variable domain, with remaining parts taken from reference TRBV30 and TRBJ2-7, reads SQTIHQWPATLVQPVGSPLSLECTVEGTSNPNLYWYRQAAGRGLQLLFYSVGIGQISSEVPQNLSASRPQDRQFILSSKKLLLSDSGFYLCAWSRDRGRNEQYFGPGTRLTVT.

CDR3 sequence (DNA): TGTGCCAGCAGCTTACTACTCCGGCTAGGAGATACGCAGTATTTT. Protein product: CASSLLLRLGDTQYF. This chain uses TRBV7-8 with TRBJ2-3; D remains unclear. The germline CDR1 and CDR2 sequences are SGHVS and FQNEAQ. The CDR3 consists of 15 residues. The V end lost 2 bases, the J end lost 5 bases, and 14 bases lay between the germline ends. The full variable domain, completed using reference TRBV7-8 and TRBJ2-3, is GAGVSQSPRYKVAKRGQDVALRCDPISGHVSLFWYQQALGQGPEFLTYFQNEAQLDKSGLPSDRFFAERPEGSVSTLKIQRTQQEDSAVYLCASSLLLRLGDTQYFGPGTRLTVL.

The chain has TRBV2 and TRBJ2-1, with 10 nucleotides matching TRBD2. Trimming at V came to 6 bases and at J to 9 bases, leaving 11 bases not matched to a gene. Germline V gene lookup returns CDR1 SNHLY and CDR2 FYNNEI. CDR3 length: 15 residues. CDR3 sequence (DNA): TGTGCCAGCAGCCCCCGAAGCGGGAGGGTGGGTGAGCAGTTCTTC. Protein sequence: CASSPRSGRVGEQFF.

J is TRBJ2-1 and V is TRBV2; D is possibly TRBD2 (6 bases). In germline, CDR1 is SNHLY, CDR2 FYNNEI. The CDR3 covers 16 residues. With 6 bases removed from V and 6 bases from J, the gap between germline ends came to 21 bases. The CDR3 sequence: CASSDRRGRGINEQFF. The CDR3 DNA sequence: TGTGCCAGCAGCGACCGGAGGGGTCGGGGTATCAATGAGCAGTTCTTC.

V is TRBV18 and J is TRBJ2-1; D is perhaps TRBD2 (6 bases). CDR1 and CDR2 from the germline V gene are KGHSH and LQKENI. Trimming shortened V by 0 bases and J by 4 bases, and 16 bases separated the two germline ends. This CDR3 region has 17 residues. Here the CDR3 DNA reads TGTGCCAGCTCACCACCGGGAGGACTTTCGAGTTACAATGAGCAGTTCTTC. Its protein is CASSPPGGLSSYNEQFF.

Here the CDR3 reads CASRSARGSNQPQHF. The CDR3 DNA reads as TGTGCCAGCAGATCCGCAAGGGGTAGCAATCAGCCCCAGCATTTT. V and J are TRBV6-5 and TRBJ1-5; weak D call: TRBD1 (5 bases). The CDR3 consists of 15 residues. Deletions cut 6 bases from V and 0 bases from J, with 12 bases between. Germline-derived CDR1 and CDR2 are MNHEY and SVGAGI.

V usage is TRBV5-1 and J usage is TRBJ1-3; TRBD1 might be the D (6 bases). CDR3 length equals 17 residues. The germline gives CDR1 SGHRS, CDR2 YFSETQ. Trimming took 4 bases from V and 2 from J, leaving 19 bases between them. CDR3 sequence: CASSAGRGGAPGNTIYF. In DNA, the CDR3 is TGCGCCAGCAGCGCGGGGCGGGGGGGCGCACCTGGAAACACCATATATTTT.

V gene TRBV2 combines with J gene TRBJ1-1; D might be TRBD1 (5 bases). This CDR3 is built from 14 residues. Trimming took 8 bases from V and 6 from J, leaving 19 bases between them. Germline CDR1 reads SNHLY; CDR2 reads FYNNEI. CDR3 sequence reads: CASGEAGRAAEAFF. The CDR3 DNA reads as TGTGCCAGCGGGGAGGCGGGCAGGGCTGCTGAAGCTTTCTTT.

A word on this clone: Relative to the germline gene, one junction end is altered; a read error may explain this. The genes are TRBV7-9 and TRBJ2-7; D is perhaps TRBD2 (6 bases). Germline CDR1 is SEHNR and CDR2 is FQNEAQ (reference sequence). The CDR3 extends over 15 amino acids. CDR3 sequence (DNA): TGTTCCAGCAGCTTAGAAACCGGGGGAGCCCACGAGCAGTACTTC. Translated, it gives CSSSLETGGAHEQYF.

This clone turned up a few times. The V and J genes are TRBV7-2 and TRBJ1-1, with 7 nucleotides matching TRBD1. V gave up 4 bases and J gave up 2 bases; unmatched junction bases: 1. The CDR3 contains 13 residues. Germline-derived CDR1 and CDR2 are SGHTA and FQGNSA. The CDR3 DNA follows: TGTGCCAGCAGCTGGGACAGAAACACTGAAGCTTTCTTT. As protein: CASSWDRNTEAFF. The variable domain in full, with the rest retrieved from reference TRBV7-2 and TRBJ1-1, is GAGVSQSPSNKVTEKGKDVELRCDPISGHTALYWYRQSLGQGLEFLIYFQGNSAPDKSGLPSDRFSAERTGGSVSTLTIQRTQQEDSAVYLCASSWDRNTEAFFGQGTRLTVV.

This sequence joins TRBV7-3 and TRBJ2-5; 8 bases align to TRBD1. V lost 3 bases, J lost 2 bases, and 5 bases stayed unmatched. This CDR3 is 15 amino acids long. Germline V lookup: CDR1 SGHTA, CDR2 FQGTGA. The CDR3 DNA reads as TGTGCCAGCAGCTTTTCCACAGGGGGGCAAGAGACCCAGTACTTC. Its translation is CASSFSTGGQETQYF.

The chain uses TRBV10-3 and TRBJ1-1; the match to TRBD1 covers 9 bases. Looked up from germline, CDR1 is ENHRY and CDR2 is SYGVKD. This CDR3 region has 13 residues. J was trimmed by 4 bases and V by 5 bases; bases with no gene match: 2. The CDR3 here is CAISPTGGTEAFF. The CDR3 nucleotides read TGTGCCATCAGTCCGACAGGGGGCACTGAAGCTTTCTTT.

The chain joins TRBV11-3 to TRBJ1-1; D not resolved. This CDR3 has 14 residues. Germline CDR1 SGHNT, CDR2 YENEEA. Trimming shortened V by 1 base and J by 4 bases, and 10 bases separated the two germline ends. DNA of the CDR3: TGTGCCAGCAGCTTAGGTGGGCTTACCACTGAAGCTTTCTTT. This translates into CASSLGGLTTEAFF.

This clone was seen only a few times. V and J are TRBV5-1 and TRBJ1-6; D ambiguous. V shed 7 bases and J shed 9 bases, with 11 bases lying between them. The length of the CDR3 is 12 residues. The germline V gene encodes CDR1 SGHRS and CDR2 YFSETQ. The CDR3, as DNA: TGCGCCAGCCAGAGCGGGGTTTCACCCCTCCACTTT. It specifies CASQSGVSPLHF.

This clone was counted a few times. V is TRBV4-2 and J is TRBJ1-4; the D is unclear. Germline CDR1 reads LGHNA; CDR2 reads YNFKEQ. The germline V and J ends were trimmed by 1 base and 5 bases, with 14 bases remaining between them. The CDR3 is 16 residues long. Here the CDR3 DNA reads TGTGCCAGCAGCCAAGGTCAGGCAGAGAGAAATGAAAAACTGTTTTTT. It translates to CASSQGQAERNEKLFF.

The chain uses TRBV30 and TRBJ1-1, with no clear D. This CDR3 has 13 amino acids. Looked up from germline, CDR1 is GTSNPN and CDR2 is SVGIG (reference sequence). Deletions cut 0 bases from V and 4 bases from J, with 9 bases between. CDR3 coding DNA: TGTGCCTGGAGTGTAGTAGTAAGCACTGAAGCTTTCTTT. This codes for CAWSVVVSTEAFF.

This chain joins TRBV30 and TRBJ1-2, with TRBD1 as a possible D gene (6 bases). Germline values: CDR1 GTSNPN, CDR2 SVGIG (reference sequence). V lost 0 bases and J lost 6, with 11 bases in between. The CDR3 sequence is 13 residues long. CDR3 coding DNA: TGTGCCTGGAGTGTAAGCGGGGGCGATGGCTACACCTTC. Residues: CAWSVSGGDGYTF.

The genes are TRBV5-1 and TRBJ1-3; possibly TRBD1 for D (6 bases). CDR3 length: 17 residues. Between the trimmed V and J ends, which lost 5 bases and 0 bases, there was a span of 18 bases. The germline V gene has CDR1 SGHRS and CDR2 YFSETQ. This chain's CDR3 is CASSGQNSLLSGNTIYF. DNA for the CDR3: TGCGCCAGCAGTGGACAGAACAGCTTACTCTCTGGAAACACCATATATTTT.

The chain carries TRBV9 and TRBJ1-2, with 9 bases that match TRBD1. The V gene end was trimmed by 0 bases and the J gene end by 3 bases; junction bases not matched to a gene: 3. The CDR3 has 15 residues. Germline V gene sequence: CDR1 SGDLS, CDR2 YYNGEE. CDR3 nucleotides: TGTGCCAGCAGCGTAGGGGACAGGGTACACTATGGCTACACCTTC. Encoded protein: CASSVGDRVHYGYTF.

The chain recombines TRBV7-9 with TRBJ2-2; 9 nucleotides match TRBD2. J was trimmed by 1 base and V by 4 bases; bases with no gene match: 13. Germline V gives CDR1 SEHNR, CDR2 FQNEAQ (reference sequence). The CDR3 sequence is 19 residues long. CDR3 loop: CASSYVGWRLAENTGELFF. CDR3 nucleotide sequence: TGTGCCAGCAGCTACGTCGGGTGGCGACTAGCGGAGAACACCGGGGAGCTGTTTTTT.

The chain couples TRBV7-2 to TRBJ2-5; 8 positions agree with TRBD2. The end of the DNA is better explained by TRBJ2-7, so the J call may be wrong. CDR1 and CDR2 (germline): SGHTA, FQGNSA. This CDR3 spans 15 amino acids. CDR3: CASSSSGTGGHEQYF. CDR3 nucleotide sequence: TGTGCCAGCAGTTCCTCCGGGACGGGAGGGCACGAGCAGTACTTC.

This chain joins TRBV6-5 and TRBJ2-1, with D tentatively TRBD2 (5 bases). CDR3 size: 15 residues. Germline CDR1 reads MNHEY; CDR2 reads SVGAGI. Trimming pared 4 bases from V and 4 bases from J, leaving 14 bases between. CDR3 nucleotides: TGTGCCAGCAGTTCCCCCCGGGCGGGTTACAATGAGCAGTTCTTC. This translates into CASSSPRAGYNEQFF.

The CDR3 loop reads CASSSVNTDTQYF. The CDR3 region has the DNA TGTGCCAGCAGCTCGGTCAACACAGATACGCAGTATTTT. This rearrangement joins TRBV7-3 to TRBJ2-3; D is undetermined. The CDR3 loop spans 13 amino acids. The germline CDR1 and CDR2 sequences are SGHTA and FQGTGA. The V gene lost 4 bases and the J gene lost 2 bases, with 7 bases spanning the gap.

The J gene is TRBJ2-3, the V gene TRBV19; 12 bases agree with TRBD1. CDR3 length: 16 amino acids. With V trimmed by 3 bases and J by 4 bases, 5 bases remained unmatched. CDR1 is LNHDA and CDR2 is SQIVND in the germline V gene (reference sequence). In DNA, the CDR3 is TGTGCCAGTAGTATGGCCGGGACAGGGGGCGCAGATACGCAGTATTTT. Protein product: CASSMAGTGGADTQYF. Filled out from reference TRBV19 and TRBJ2-3, the complete variable domain reads DGGITQSPKYLFRKEGQNVTLSCEQNLNHDAMYWYRQDPGQGLRLIYYSQIVNDFQKGDIAEGYSVSREKKESFPLTVTSAQKNPTAFYLCASSMAGTGGADTQYFGPGTRLTVL.

This clone has a handful of counts. The chain links TRBV9 to TRBJ1-4, with TRBD1 matching over 9 bases. The germline gives CDR1 SGDLS, CDR2 YYNGEE. The V gene end was trimmed by 0 bases and the J gene end by 8 bases; junction bases not matched to a gene: 8. The CDR3 consists of 16 residues. CDR3 in DNA: TGTGCCAGCAGCGTAGAACCGGGACAGGGTTTGGAAAAACTGTTTTTT. This translates into CASSVEPGQGLEKLFF.

This clone was detected only a few times. The CDR3 spells CASSSQGAGNTEAFF. The CDR3 DNA reads TGTGCCAGCAGCTCCCAGGGGGCCGGGAACACTGAAGCTTTCTTT. This rearrangement joins TRBV5-4 to TRBJ1-1; 8 bases are shared with TRBD1. J gave up 1 base and V 3 bases, and 5 bases lay outside the gene matches. From germline, CDR1 is SGHNT and CDR2 YYREEE (reference sequence). This CDR3 is 15 amino acids long.